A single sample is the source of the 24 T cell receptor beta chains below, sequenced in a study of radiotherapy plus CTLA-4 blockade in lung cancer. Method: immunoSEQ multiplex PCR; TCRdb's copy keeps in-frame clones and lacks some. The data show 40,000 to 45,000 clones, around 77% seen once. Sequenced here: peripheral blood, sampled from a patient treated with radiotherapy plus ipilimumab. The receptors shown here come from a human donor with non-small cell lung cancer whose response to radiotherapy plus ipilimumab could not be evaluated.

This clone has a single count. The CDR3 sequence: CASSEYTRNYGYTF. The DNA of the CDR3 is TGTGCCAGCAGTGAATATACGCGTAACTATGGCTACACCTTC. V and J are TRBV25-1 and TRBJ1-2; no definite D call. Germline assignment: CDR1 MGHDK and CDR2 SYGVNS. Trimming shortened V by 0 bases and J by 1 base, and 6 bases separated the two germline ends. The CDR3 has 14 amino acids.

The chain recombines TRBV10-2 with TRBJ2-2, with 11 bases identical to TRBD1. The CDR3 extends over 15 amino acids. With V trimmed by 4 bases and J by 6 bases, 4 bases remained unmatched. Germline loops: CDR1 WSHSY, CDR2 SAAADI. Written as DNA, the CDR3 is TGCGCCAGCAGTGCCCCGGGACAGGGGGCCGGGGAGCTGTTTTTT. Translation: CASSAPGQGAGELFF.

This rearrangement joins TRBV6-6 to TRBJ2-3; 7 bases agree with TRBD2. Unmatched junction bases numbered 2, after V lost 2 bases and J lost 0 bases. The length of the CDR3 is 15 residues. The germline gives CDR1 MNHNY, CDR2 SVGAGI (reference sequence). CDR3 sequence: CASSYSGISTDTQYF. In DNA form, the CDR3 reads TGTGCCAGCAGTTACAGCGGGATAAGCACAGATACGCAGTATTTT.

The CDR3 DNA is TGTGCCAGCATTGGCGGGTCCTCCTACGAGCAGTACTTC. It is translated as CASIGGSSYEQYF. The V call is TRBV11-2, the J call TRBJ2-7, with a weak D call TRBD2 (5 bases). Between the trimmed V and J ends, which lost 7 bases and 0 bases, there was a span of 10 bases. Germline-derived CDR1 and CDR2 are SGHAT and FQNNGV. The CDR3 is 13 amino acids.

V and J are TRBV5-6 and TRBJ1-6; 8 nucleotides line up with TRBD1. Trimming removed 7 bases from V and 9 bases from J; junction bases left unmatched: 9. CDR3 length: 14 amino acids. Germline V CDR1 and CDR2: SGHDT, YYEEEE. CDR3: CASYRGFGSSPLHF. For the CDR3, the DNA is TGTGCCAGCTACAGGGGGTTCGGGTCTTCACCCCTCCACTTT.

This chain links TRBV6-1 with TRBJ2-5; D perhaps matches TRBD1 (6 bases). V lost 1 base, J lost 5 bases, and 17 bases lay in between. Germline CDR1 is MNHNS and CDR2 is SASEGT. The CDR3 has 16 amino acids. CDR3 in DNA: TGTGCCAGCAGTGAAGTCTATGGGGGCTCGTGGGAGACCCAGTACTTC. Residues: CASSEVYGGSWETQYF.

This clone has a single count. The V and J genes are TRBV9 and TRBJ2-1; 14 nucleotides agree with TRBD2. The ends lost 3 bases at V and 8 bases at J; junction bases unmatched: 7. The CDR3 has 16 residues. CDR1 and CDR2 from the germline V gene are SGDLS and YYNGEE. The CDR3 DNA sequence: TGTGCCAGCAGCGACTATCCGGGACTAGCGGGAGATGAGCAGTTCTTC. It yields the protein CASSDYPGLAGDEQFF.

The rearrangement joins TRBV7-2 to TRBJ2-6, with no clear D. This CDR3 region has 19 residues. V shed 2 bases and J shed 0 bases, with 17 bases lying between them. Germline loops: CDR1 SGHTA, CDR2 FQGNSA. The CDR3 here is CASSLSLDGLFSGANVLTF. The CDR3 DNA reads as TGTGCCAGCAGCTTATCCCTAGACGGGTTATTCTCTGGGGCCAACGTCCTGACTTTC.

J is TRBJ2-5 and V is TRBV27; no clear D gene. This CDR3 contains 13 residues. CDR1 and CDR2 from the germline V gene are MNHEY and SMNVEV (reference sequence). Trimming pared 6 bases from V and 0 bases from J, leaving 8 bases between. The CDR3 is CASSPTNQETQYF. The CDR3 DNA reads TGTGCCAGCAGCCCAACTAACCAAGAGACCCAGTACTTC.

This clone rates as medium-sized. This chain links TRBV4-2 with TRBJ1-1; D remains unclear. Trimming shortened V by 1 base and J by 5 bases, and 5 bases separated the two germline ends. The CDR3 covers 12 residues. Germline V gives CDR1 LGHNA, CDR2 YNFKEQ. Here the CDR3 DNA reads TGTGCCAGCAGCCAAGCCCAAACTGAAGCTTTCTTT. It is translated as CASSQAQTEAFF.

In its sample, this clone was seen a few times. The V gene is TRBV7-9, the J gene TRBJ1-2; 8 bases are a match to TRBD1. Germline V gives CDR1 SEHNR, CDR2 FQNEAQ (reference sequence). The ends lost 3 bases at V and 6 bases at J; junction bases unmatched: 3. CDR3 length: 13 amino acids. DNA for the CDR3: TGTGCCAGCAGCTTGACAGGGGAGAATGGCTACACCTTC. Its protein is CASSLTGENGYTF.

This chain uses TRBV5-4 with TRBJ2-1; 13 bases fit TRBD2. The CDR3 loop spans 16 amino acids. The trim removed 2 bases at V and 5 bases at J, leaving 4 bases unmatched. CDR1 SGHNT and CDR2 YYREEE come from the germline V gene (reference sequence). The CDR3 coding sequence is TGTGCCAGCAGCTTTGGACTAGCGGGAGTCAACAATGAGCAGTTCTTC. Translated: CASSFGLAGVNNEQFF.

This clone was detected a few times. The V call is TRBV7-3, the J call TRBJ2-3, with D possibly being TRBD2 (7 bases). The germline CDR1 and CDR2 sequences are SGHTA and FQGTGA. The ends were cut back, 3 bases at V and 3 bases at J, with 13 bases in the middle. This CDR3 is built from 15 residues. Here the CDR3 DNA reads TGTGCCAGCAGCTTCGCGGGGGCCCCAACAGATACGCAGTATTTT. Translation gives CASSFAGAPTDTQYF.

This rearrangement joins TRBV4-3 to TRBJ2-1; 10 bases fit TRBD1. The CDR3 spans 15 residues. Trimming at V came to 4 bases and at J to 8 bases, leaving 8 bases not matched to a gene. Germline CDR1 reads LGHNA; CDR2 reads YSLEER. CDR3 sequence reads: CASSLGQGPSHEQFF. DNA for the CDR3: TGCGCCAGCAGCCTGGGACAGGGGCCATCGCATGAGCAGTTCTTC.

CDR3 loop: CASSPTMDRGGYGYTF. For the CDR3, the DNA is TGTGCCAGCAGCCCTACTATGGACAGGGGAGGATATGGCTACACCTTC. This chain uses TRBV5-5 with TRBJ1-2; 9 bases match TRBD1. The CDR3 length is 16 residues. Germline CDR1 is SGHKS and CDR2 is YYEKEE (reference sequence). V lost 4 bases to trimming and J lost 5 bases; unmatched junction nucleotides: 12.

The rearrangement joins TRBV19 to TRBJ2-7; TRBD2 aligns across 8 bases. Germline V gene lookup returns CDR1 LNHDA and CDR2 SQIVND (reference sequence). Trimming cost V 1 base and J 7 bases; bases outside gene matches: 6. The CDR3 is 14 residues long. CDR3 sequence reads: CASSIAGGPGEQYF. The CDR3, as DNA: TGTGCCAGTAGTATAGCGGGAGGGCCTGGTGAGCAGTACTTC.

The CDR3 spells CASSLAPLQGFPGNTIYF. The CDR3, as DNA: TGTGCCAGCAGCCTCGCCCCACTACAGGGGTTCCCTGGAAACACCATATATTTT. J is TRBJ1-3 and V is TRBV7-8; 7 bases line up with TRBD1. Germline V gene data show CDR1 as SGHVS and CDR2 as FQNEAQ. V lost 5 bases to trimming and J lost 2 bases; unmatched junction nucleotides: 15. The CDR3 is made up of 18 amino acids. Together with reference TRBV7-8 and TRBJ1-3, the CDR3 gives the full variable domain: GAGVSQSPRYKVAKRGQDVALRCDPISGHVSLFWYQQALGQGPEFLTYFQNEAQLDKSGLPSDRFFAERPEGSVSTLKIQRTQQEDSAVYLCASSLAPLQGFPGNTIYFGEGSWLTVV.

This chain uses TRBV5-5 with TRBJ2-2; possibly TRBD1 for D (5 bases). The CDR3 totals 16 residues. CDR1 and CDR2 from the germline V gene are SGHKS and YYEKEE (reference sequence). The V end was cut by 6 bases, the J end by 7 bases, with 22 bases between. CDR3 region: CASISLFRDLGGELFF. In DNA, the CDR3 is TGTGCCAGCATCTCGCTATTCAGGGATTTGGGCGGGGAGCTGTTTTTT.

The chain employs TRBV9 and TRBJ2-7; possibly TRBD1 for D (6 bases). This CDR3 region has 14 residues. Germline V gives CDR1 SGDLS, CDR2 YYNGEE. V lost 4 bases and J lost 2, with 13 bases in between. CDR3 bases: TGTGCCAGCAGCCGACAGGTGGCTACCTACGAGCAGTACTTC. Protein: CASSRQVATYEQYF.

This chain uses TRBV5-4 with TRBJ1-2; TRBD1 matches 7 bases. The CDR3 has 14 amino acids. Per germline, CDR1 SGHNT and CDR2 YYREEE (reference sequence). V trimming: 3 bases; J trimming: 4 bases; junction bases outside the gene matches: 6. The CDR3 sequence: CASSSGTEVYGYTF. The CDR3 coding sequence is TGTGCCAGCAGCTCCGGGACAGAGGTCTATGGCTACACCTTC.

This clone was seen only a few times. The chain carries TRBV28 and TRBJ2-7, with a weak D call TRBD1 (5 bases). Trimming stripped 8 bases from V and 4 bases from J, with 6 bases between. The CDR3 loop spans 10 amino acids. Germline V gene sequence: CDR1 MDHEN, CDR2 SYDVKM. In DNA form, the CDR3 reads TGTGCCAGCGGACATTACGAGCAGTACTTC. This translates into CASGHYEQYF. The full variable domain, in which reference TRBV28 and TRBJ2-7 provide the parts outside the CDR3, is DVKVTQSSRYLVKRTGEKVFLECVQDMDHENMFWYRQDPGLGLRLIYFSYDVKMKEKGDIPEGYSVSREKKERFSLILESASTNQTSMYLCASGHYEQYFGPGTRLTVT.

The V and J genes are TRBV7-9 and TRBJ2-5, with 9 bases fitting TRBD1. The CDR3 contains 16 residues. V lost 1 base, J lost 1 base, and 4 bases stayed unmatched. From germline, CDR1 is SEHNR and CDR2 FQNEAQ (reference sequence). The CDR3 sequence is CASSLVGTGRQETQYF. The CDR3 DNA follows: TGTGCCAGCAGCTTAGTTGGGACAGGGCGCCAAGAGACCCAGTACTTC.

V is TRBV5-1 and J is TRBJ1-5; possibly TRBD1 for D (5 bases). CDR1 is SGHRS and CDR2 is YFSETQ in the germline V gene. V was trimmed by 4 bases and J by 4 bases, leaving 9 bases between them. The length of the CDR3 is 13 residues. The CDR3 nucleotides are TGCGCCAGCAGCCCCACAGGAAATCAGCCCCAGCATTTT. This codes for CASSPTGNQPQHF.

The CDR3 is CASSQDRGLGSPLHF. CDR3 coding DNA: TGCGCCAGCAGCCAAGACAGGGGGCTTGGATCACCCCTCCACTTT. This rearrangement joins TRBV4-1 to TRBJ1-6; 8 positions match TRBD1. The trim removed 0 bases at V and 10 bases at J, leaving 5 bases unmatched. Germline loops: CDR1 MGHRA, CDR2 YSYEKL. The CDR3 extends over 15 amino acids.